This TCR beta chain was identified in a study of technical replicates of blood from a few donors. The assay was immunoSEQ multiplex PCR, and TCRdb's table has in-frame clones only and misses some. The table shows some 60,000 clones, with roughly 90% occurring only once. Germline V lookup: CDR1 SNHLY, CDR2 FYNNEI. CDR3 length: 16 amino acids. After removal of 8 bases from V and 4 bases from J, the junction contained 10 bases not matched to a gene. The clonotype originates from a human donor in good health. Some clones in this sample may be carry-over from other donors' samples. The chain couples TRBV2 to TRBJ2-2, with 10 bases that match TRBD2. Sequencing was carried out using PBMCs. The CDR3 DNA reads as TGTGCCAGCGCCGGCGGTGCTAGCGGGGGCACCGGGGAGCTGTTTTTT. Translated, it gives CASAGGASGGTGELFF.